The clone carrying this T cell receptor beta chain was seen only a few times. Participants were aged 18 to 89 years, lived in 24 US areas, and enrolled virtually. Up to 2 weeks before entering the study, exposed participants had met a COVID-19 case. These data originate in a study of blood T cell repertoires in COVID-19. Between the trimmed V and J ends, which lost 5 bases and 0 bases, there was a span of 5 bases. Per the germline V gene, CDR1 is SEHNR and CDR2 is FQNEAQ (reference sequence). The CDR3 is 13 amino acids. TCRdb keeps only in-frame clones here, not all; method: immunoSEQ multiplex PCR. This table has 150,000 or so clones, roughly nine tenths appearing once.

The origin of this receptor is a woman aged 40 to 50 who had been exposed to COVID-19. This chain links TRBV7-9 with TRBJ2-1, with no clear D. The sequenced sample consisted of PBMCs or T cells enriched from blood (not recorded which). CDR3 in DNA: TGTGCCAGCAGCCCCCTCTCCTACAATGAGCAGTTCTTC. This sequence encodes CASSPLSYNEQFF.